This T cell receptor (beta chain) was captured in a study of T cell repertoires in cytomegalovirus infection. At the level of the study: Public TCR beta signatures were indicative of both CMV infection and a matching HLA type. General study points: HLA-C-restricted, CMV-specific TCR beta clonotypes were dominant ex vivo. Accumulated public TCR beta family frequency recognized individuals carrying CMV together with the relevant HLA.

Germline V gene data show CDR1 as SGHRS and CDR2 as YFSETQ. The CDR3 extends over 15 amino acids. Trimming took 4 bases from V and 5 from J, leaving 15 bases between them. To note about this clonotype: Its antigen remains unidentified.

MiXCR, run by TCRdb on the reads, gives a single entry per CDR3 protein. The data hold 290,000 or so distinct CDR3 sequences, with around 10% observed a single time. The material sequenced was PBMCs. This receptor was taken from a human donor in good health (CMV status not recorded). Some clones in this sample may be carry-over from other donors' samples. This chain joins TRBV5-1 and TRBJ2-2; D is tentatively TRBD1 or TRBD2 (6 bases each). The CDR3 DNA follows: TGCGCCAGCAGCCCAGGCGAAGGGGGGACCGGGGAGCTGTTTTTT. Its translation is CASSPGEGGTGELFF. The full variable domain, its missing parts supplied by reference TRBV5-1 and TRBJ2-2, is KAGVTQTPRYLIKTRGQQVTLSCSPISGHRSVSWYQQTPGQGLQFLFEYFSETQRNKGNFPGRFSGRQFSNSRSEMNVSTLELGDSALYLCASSPGEGGTGELFFGEGSRLTVL.